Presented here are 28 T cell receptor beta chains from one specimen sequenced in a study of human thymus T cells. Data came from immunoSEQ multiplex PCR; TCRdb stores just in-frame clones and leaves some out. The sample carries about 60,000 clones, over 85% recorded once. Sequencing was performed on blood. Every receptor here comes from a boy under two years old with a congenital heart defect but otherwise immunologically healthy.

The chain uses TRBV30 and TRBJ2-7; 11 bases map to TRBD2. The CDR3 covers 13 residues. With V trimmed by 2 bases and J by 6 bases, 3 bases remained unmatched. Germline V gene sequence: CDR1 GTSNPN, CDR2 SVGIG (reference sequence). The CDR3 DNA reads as TGTGCCTGGAGTAGGCTAGCGGGGGGCGAGCAGTACTTC. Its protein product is CAWSRLAGGEQYF. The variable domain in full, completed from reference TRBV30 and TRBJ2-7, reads SQTIHQWPATLVQPVGSPLSLECTVEGTSNPNLYWYRQAAGRGLQLLFYSVGIGQISSEVPQNLSASRPQDRQFILSSKKLLLSDSGFYLCAWSRLAGGEQYFGPGTRLTVT.

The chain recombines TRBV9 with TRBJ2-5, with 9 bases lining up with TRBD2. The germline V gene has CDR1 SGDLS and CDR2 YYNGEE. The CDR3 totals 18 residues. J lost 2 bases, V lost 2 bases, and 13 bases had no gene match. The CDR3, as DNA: TGTGCCAGCAGCGTTGGACCTAGCGGGAATCGGGGACAAGAGACCCAGTACTTC. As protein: CASSVGPSGNRGQETQYF.

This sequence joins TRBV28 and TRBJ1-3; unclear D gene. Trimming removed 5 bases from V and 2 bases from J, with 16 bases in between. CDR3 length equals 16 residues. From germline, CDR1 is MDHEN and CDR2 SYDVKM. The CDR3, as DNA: TGTGCCAGCAGTCCCCCCGGACTGCTGACTGGAAACACCATATATTTT. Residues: CASSPPGLLTGNTIYF. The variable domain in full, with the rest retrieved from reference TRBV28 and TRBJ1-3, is DVKVTQSSRYLVKRTGEKVFLECVQDMDHENMFWYRQDPGLGLRLIYFSYDVKMKEKGDIPEGYSVSREKKERFSLILESASTNQTSMYLCASSPPGLLTGNTIYFGEGSWLTVV.

The CDR3: CASSFTYQETQYF. For the CDR3, the DNA is TGTGCCAGCAGTTTCACGTACCAAGAGACCCAGTACTTC. The chain uses TRBV28 and TRBJ2-5, with D unresolved. V gave up 3 bases and J gave up 0 bases, with 5 bases separating them. The germline V gene encodes CDR1 MDHEN and CDR2 SYDVKM. The CDR3 sequence is 13 residues long.

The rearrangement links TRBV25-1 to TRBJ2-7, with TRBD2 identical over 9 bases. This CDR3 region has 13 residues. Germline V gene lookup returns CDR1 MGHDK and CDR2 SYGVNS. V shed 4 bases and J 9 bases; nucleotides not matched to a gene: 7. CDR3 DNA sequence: TGTGCCAGCAGTGTAGCGGGAGAGTTTGGGCAGTACTTC. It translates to CASSVAGEFGQYF.

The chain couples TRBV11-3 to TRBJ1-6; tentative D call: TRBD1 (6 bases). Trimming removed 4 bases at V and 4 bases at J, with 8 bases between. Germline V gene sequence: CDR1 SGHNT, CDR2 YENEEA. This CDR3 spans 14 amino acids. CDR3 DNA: TGTGCCAGCAGCTCGCAGGGGTATAATTCACCCCTCCACTTT. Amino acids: CASSSQGYNSPLHF.

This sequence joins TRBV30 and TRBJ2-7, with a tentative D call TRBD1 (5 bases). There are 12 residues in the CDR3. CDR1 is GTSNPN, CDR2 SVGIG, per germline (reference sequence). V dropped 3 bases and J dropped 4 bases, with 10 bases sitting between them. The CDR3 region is CAWSRQGYEQYF. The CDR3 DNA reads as TGTGCCTGGAGCAGGCAGGGTTACGAGCAGTACTTC.

The CDR3 reads CASSLVGHLNTEAFF. The CDR3 DNA is TGTGCCAGCAGCTTGGTGGGACACCTAAACACTGAAGCTTTCTTT. The rearrangement links TRBV5-6 to TRBJ1-1, with D tentatively TRBD1 (6 bases). CDR1 SGHDT and CDR2 YYEEEE come from the germline V gene. Trimming shortened V by 0 bases and J by 2 bases, and 11 bases separated the two germline ends. The CDR3 runs 15 residues.

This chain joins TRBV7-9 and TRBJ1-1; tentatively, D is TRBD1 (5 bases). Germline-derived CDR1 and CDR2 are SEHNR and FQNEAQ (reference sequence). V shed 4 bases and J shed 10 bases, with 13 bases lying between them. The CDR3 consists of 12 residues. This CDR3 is CASSYAGGGAFF. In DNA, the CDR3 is TGTGCCAGCAGCTACGCGGGCGGGGGAGCTTTCTTT.

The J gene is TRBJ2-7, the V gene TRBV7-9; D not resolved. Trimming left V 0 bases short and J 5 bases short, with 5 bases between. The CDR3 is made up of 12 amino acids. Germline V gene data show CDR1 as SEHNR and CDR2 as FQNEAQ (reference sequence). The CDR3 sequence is CASSLAKNEQYF. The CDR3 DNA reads TGTGCCAGCAGCTTAGCGAAGAACGAGCAGTACTTC.

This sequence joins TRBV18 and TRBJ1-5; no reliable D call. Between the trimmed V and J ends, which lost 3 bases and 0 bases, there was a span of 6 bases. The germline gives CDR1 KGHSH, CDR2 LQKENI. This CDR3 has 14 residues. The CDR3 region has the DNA TGTGCCAGCTCACCCAGGTATAGCAATCAGCCCCAGCATTTT. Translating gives CASSPRYSNQPQHF.

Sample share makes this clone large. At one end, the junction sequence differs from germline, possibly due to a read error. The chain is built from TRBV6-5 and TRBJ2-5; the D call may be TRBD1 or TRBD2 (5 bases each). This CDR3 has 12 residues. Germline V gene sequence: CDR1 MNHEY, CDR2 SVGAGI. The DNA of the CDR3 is TGTGCCAGCAGTTACGGCCGGGACCCCCTGAACTTC. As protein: CASSYGRDPLNF.

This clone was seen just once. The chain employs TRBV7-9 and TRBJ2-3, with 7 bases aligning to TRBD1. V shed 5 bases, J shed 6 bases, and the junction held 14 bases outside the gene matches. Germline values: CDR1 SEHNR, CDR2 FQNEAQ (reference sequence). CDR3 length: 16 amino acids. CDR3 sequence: CASSPGGDRAFDTQYF. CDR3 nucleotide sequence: TGTGCCAGCAGCCCAGGCGGAGACAGGGCATTTGATACGCAGTATTTT. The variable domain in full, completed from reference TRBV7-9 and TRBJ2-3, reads DTGVSQNPRHKITKRGQNVTFRCDPISEHNRLYWYRQTLGQGPEFLTYFQNEAQLEKSRLLSDRFSAERPKGSFSTLEIQRTEQGDSAMYLCASSPGGDRAFDTQYFGPGTRLTVL.

CDR3 in amino acids: CASSLPGLPYEQYF. CDR3 in DNA: TGTGCCAGCAGCTTACCGGGACTACCCTACGAGCAGTACTTC. J is TRBJ2-7 and V is TRBV11-2; 7 nucleotides line up with TRBD2. Germline CDR1 is SGHAT and CDR2 is FQNNGV. Losses at the gene ends were 2 bases for V and 2 bases for J; bases not matched to a gene: 3. This CDR3 is built from 14 residues.

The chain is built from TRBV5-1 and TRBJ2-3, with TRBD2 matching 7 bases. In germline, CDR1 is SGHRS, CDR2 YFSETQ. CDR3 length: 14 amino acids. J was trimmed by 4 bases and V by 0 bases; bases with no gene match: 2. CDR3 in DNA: TGCGCCAGCAGCTTGGTGGGAGGGGCAGATACGCAGTATTTT. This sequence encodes CASSLVGGADTQYF.

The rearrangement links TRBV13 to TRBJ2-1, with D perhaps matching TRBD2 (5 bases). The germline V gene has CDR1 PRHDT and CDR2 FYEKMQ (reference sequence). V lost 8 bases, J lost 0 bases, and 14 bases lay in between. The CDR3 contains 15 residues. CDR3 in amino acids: CASRSRGSSYNEQFF. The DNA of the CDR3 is TGTGCCAGCCGATCCCGAGGGAGCTCCTACAATGAGCAGTTCTTC.

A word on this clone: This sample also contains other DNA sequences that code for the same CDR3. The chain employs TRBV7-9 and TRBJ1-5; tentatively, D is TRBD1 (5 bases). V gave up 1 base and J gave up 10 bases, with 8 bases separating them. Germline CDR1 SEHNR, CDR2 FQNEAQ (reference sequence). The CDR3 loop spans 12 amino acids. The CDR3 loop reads CASSLGGKPQHF. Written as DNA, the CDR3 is TGTGCCAGCAGCTTAGGGGGGAAACCCCAGCATTTT. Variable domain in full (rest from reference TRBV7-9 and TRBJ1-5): DTGVSQNPRHKITKRGQNVTFRCDPISEHNRLYWYRQTLGQGPEFLTYFQNEAQLEKSRLLSDRFSAERPKGSFSTLEIQRTEQGDSAMYLCASSLGGKPQHFGDGTRLSIL.

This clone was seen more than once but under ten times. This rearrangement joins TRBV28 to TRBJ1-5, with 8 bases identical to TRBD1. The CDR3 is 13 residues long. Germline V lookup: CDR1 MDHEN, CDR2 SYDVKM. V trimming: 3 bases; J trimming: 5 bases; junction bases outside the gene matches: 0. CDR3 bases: TGTGCCAGCAGTTTCAGGGGGCATCAGCCCCAGCATTTT. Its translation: CASSFRGHQPQHF.

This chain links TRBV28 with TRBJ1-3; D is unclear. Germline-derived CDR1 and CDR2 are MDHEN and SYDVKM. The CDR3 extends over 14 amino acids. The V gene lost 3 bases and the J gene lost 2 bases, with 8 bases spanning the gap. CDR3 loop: CASSFLGTGNTIYF. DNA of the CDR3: TGTGCCAGCAGTTTCTTGGGGACTGGAAACACCATATATTTT.

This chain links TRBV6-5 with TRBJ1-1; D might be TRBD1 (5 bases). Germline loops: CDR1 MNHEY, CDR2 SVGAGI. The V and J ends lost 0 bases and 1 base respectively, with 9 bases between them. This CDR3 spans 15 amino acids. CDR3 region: CASSYSLQANTEAFF. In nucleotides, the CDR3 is TGTGCCAGCAGTTACTCACTACAGGCGAACACTGAAGCTTTCTTT.

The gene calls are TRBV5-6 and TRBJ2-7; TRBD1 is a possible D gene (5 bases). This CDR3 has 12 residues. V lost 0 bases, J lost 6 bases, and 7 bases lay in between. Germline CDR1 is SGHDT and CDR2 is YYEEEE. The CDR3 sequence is CASSLAGSEQYF. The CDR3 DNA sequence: TGTGCCAGCAGCTTGGCAGGGTCCGAGCAGTACTTC.

The chain's CDR3 is CASSGTAVYGYTF. The CDR3 region has the DNA TGTGCCAGCAGTGGGACGGCCGTCTATGGCTACACCTTC. V gene TRBV2 combines with J gene TRBJ1-2; D remains unclear. Germline CDR1 and CDR2: SNHLY and FYNNEI. CDR3 length equals 13 residues. Trimming cost V 4 bases and J 4 bases, with 10 bases left between them.

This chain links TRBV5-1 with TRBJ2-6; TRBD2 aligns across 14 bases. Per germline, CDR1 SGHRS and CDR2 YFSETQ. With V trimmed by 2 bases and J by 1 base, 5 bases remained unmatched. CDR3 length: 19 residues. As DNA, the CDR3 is TGCGCCAGCAGCTTCCAGGGACTAGCGGGAGCATCTGGGGCCAACGTCCTGACTTTC. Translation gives CASSFQGLAGASGANVLTF.

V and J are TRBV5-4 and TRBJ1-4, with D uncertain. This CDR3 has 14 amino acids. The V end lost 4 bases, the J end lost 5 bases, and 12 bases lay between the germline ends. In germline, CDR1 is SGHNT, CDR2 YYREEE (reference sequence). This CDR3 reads CASSRNHPNEKLFF. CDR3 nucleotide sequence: TGTGCCAGCAGCCGTAATCATCCGAATGAAAAACTGTTTTTT.

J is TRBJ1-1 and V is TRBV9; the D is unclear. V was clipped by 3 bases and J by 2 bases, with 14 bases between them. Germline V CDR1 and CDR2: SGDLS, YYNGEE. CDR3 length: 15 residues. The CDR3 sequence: CASSDKTGFNTEAFF. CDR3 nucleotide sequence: TGTGCCAGCAGCGATAAGACGGGTTTTAACACTGAAGCTTTCTTT. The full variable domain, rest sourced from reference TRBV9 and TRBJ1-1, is DSGVTQTPKHLITATGQRVTLRCSPRSGDLSVYWYQQSLDQGLQFLIQYYNGEERAKGNILERFSAQQFPDLHSELNLSSLELGDSALYFCASSDKTGFNTEAFFGQGTRLTVV.

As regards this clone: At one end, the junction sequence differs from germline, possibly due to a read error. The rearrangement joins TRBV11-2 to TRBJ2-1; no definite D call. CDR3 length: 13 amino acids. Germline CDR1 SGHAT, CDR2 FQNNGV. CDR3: CASSEIGSSLRVF. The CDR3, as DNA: TGTGCCAGCAGCGAGATAGGGTCCTCACTGCGCGTCTTC.

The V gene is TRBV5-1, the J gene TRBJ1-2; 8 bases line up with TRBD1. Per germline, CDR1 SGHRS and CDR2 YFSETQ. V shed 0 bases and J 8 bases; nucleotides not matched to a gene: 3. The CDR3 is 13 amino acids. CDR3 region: CASSLAQGVGYTF. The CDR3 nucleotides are TGCGCCAGCAGCTTGGCACAGGGGGTCGGCTACACCTTC.

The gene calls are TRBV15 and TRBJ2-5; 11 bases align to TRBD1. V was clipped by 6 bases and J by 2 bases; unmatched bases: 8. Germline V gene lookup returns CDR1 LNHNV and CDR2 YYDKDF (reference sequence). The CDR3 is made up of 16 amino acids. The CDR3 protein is CATRGTGQGAQETQYF. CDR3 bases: TGTGCCACCAGAGGAACCGGACAGGGGGCTCAAGAGACCCAGTACTTC.